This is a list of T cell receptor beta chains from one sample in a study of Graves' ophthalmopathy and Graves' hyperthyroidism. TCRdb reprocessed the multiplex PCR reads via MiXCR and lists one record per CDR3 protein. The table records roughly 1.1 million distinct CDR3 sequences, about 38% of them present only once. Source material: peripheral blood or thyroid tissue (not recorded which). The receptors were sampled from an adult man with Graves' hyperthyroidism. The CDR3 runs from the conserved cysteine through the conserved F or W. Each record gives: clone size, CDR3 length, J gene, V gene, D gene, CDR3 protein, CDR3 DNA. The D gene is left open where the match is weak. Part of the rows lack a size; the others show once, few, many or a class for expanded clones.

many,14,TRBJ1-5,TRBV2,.,CASSLTEVNQPQHF,TGTGCCAGCAGTCTAACAGAGGTCAATCAGCCCCAGCATTTT
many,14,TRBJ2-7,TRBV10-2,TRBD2,CASSAGTSGYEQYF,TGTGCCAGCAGCGCCGGGACTAGCGGCTACGAGCAGTACTTC
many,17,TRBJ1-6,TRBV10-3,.,CAISEWKDGTYNSPLHF,TGTGCCATCAGTGAGTGGAAGGACGGGACGTACAATTCACCCCTCCACTTT
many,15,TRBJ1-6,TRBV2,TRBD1,CASSLGQGNNSPLHF,TGTGCCAGCAGCCTGGGACAGGGAAATAATTCACCCCTCCACTTT
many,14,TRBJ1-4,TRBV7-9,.,CASSLGGQVEKLFF,TGTGCCAGCAGCTTAGGGGGACAAGTGGAAAAACTGTTTTTT
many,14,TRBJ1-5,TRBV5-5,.,CASTRTADNQPQHF,TGTGCCAGCACCCGGACAGCAGATAATCAGCCCCAGCATTTT
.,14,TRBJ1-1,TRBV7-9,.,CASSRLGPNTEAFF,TGTGCCAGCAGTAGACTCGGGCCGAACACTGAAGCTTTCTTT
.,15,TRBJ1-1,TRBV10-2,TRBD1,CASRPRGRGYTEAFF,TGTGCCAGCAGACCCAGGGGGAGAGGGTACACTGAAGCTTTCTTT
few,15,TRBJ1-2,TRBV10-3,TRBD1,CASSNSPGTAYGYTF,TGTGCCAGCAGTAACAGTCCCGGGACAGCCTATGGCTACACCTTC
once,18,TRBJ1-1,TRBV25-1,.,CACSARDWTRGQAGEAFF,.
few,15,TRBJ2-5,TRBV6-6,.,CASSYIHDGQETQYF,TGTGCCAGCAGCTATATCCACGACGGACAAGAGACCCAGTACTTC
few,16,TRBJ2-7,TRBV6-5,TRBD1,CATAFQGAQNYYEQYF,TGTGCCACCGCCTTCCAGGGGGCTCAGAATTACTACGAGCAGTACTTC
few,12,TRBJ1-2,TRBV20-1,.,CSAPVLDSGYTF,TGCAGTGCTCCAGTCTTGGACTCTGGCTACACCTTC
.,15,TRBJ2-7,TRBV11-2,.,CASSRPRGYTYEQYF,TGTGCCAGCAGCCGGCCGAGGGGCTATACCTACGAGCAGTACTTC
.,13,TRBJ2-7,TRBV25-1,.,CASSALANYEQYF,TGTGCCAGCAGTGCCCTAGCAAACTACGAGCAGTACTTC
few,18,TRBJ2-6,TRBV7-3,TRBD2,CASSSGLAGVAGANVLTF,TGTGCCAGCAGCTCCGGACTAGCGGGAGTGGCTGGGGCCAACGTCCTGACTTTC
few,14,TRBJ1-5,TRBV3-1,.,CASSPRAQLMPQHF,TGTGCCAGCAGCCCAAGAGCACAGCTTATGCCCCAGCATTTT
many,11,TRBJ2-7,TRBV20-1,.,CSGKFSYEQYF,TGCAGCGGCAAGTTTTCCTACGAGCAGTACTTC
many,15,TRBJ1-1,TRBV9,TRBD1,CASSAPGTVNTEAFF,TGTGCCAGCAGCGCACCCGGGACAGTGAACACTGAAGCTTTCTTT
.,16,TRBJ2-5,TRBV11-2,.,CASSLEPPRDQETQYF,TGTGCCAGCAGCTTAGAACCCCCCAGGGACCAAGAGACCCAGTACTTC
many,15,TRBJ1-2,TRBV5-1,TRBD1,CASSLDRGREDGYTF,TGCGCCAGCAGTCTGGACAGGGGACGAGAGGATGGCTACACCTTC
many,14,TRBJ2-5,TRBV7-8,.,CASSLVDYVPPVYF,TGTGCCAGCAGCTTAGTTGACTACGTACCTCCGGTGTACTTC
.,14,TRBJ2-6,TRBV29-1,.,CSLDGWAGANVLTF,TGCAGCTTGGATGGGTGGGCTGGGGCCAACGTCCTGACTTTC
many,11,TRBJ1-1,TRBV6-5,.,CASSYDREAFF,TGTGCCAGCAGTTATGACAGGGAAGCTTTCTTT
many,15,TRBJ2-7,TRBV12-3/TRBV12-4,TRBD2,CASRSRLAGPYEQYF,TGTGCCAGCAGATCCAGACTAGCGGGACCGTACGAGCAGTACTTC
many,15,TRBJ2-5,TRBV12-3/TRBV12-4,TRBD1,CASRDKQGAQETQYF,TGTGCCAGCAGGGACAAACAGGGGGCGCAGGAGACCCAGTACTTC
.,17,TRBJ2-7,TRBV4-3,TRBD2,CASSQEEVAGFVYEQYF,TGCGCCAGCAGCCAAGAAGAGGTAGCGGGATTTGTGTACGAGCAGTACTTC
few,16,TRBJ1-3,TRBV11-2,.,CASSFGHVHNGNTIYF,TGTGCCAGCAGCTTCGGACATGTACATAACGGGAACACCATATATTTT
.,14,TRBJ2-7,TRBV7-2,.,CASSYSFWDASLYF,TGTGCCAGCAGTTACTCGTTCTGGGACGCTAGTCTGTACTTC
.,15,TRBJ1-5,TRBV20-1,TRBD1,CSVRQGVWSNQPQHF,TGCAGTGTAAGACAGGGGGTGTGGAGCAATCAGCCCCAGCATTTT
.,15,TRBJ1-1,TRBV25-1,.,CASVVFRISNTEAFF,TGTGCCAGCGTTGTTTTTAGGATTTCGAACACTGAAGCTTTCTTT
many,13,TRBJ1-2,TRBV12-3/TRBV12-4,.,CASSFRGNYGYTF,TGTGCCAGCAGCTTCCGCGGGAATTATGGCTACACCTTC
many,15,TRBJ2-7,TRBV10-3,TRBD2,CAISGSGGFSYEQYF,TGTGCCATCAGTGGCAGCGGGGGGTTCTCCTACGAGCAGTACTTC
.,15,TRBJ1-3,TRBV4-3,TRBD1,CASTPNRGTGNTIYF,TGCGCCAGCACCCCAAACAGGGGGACGGGAAACACCATATATTTT
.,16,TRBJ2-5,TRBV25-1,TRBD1,CASSFLGQPSQETQYF,TGTGCCAGCAGTTTCCTGGGACAGCCTAGCCAAGAGACCCAGTACTTC
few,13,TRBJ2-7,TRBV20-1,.,CSAPSDGEYEQYF,TGCAGTGCTCCCTCGGACGGAGAGTACGAGCAGTACTTC
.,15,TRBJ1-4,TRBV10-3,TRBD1,CAWSAGQLTNEKLFF,TGTGCCTGGAGCGCGGGACAGCTCACTAATGAAAAACTGTTTTTT
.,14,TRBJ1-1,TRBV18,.,CASSLGPRGAEAFF,TGTGCCAGCTCACTTGGGCCGAGGGGAGCTGAAGCTTTCTTT
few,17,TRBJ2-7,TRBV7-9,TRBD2,CASSFRAGTRKAYEQYF,TGTGCCAGCAGCTTCCGAGCGGGGACCAGGAAAGCCTACGAGCAGTACTTC
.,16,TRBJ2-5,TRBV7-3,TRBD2,CASSFLAGTRKETQYF,TGCGCCAGCAGCTTCCTGGCCGGGACTAGAAAAGAGACCCAGTACTTC